Following are 12 T cell receptor beta chains from one sample sequenced in a study of shared T cell receptors in the human thymus. Profiled with immunoSEQ multiplex PCR; TCRdb holds only in-frame clones, not every one. The sample carries roughly 500,000 clones, roughly 74% recorded once. This sample was also put to use in a study of human thymus T cells.

Sequences were obtained from thymocytes. Every receptor here comes from a boy under two years old with a congenital heart defect.

V gene TRBV30 combines with J gene TRBJ1-1, with unresolved D. The CDR3 extends over 12 amino acids. Germline V gene lookup returns CDR1 GTSNPN and CDR2 SVGIG (reference sequence). Trimming left V 4 bases short and J 3 bases short, with 9 bases between. As DNA, the CDR3 is TGTGCCTGGATCGTGAGATACACTGAAGCTTTCTTT. Translation: CAWIVRYTEAFF.

The J gene is TRBJ2-5, the V gene TRBV14, with D maybe TRBD2 (7 bases). Germline-derived CDR1 and CDR2 are SGHDN and FVKESK. V gave up 1 base and J gave up 10 bases, with 13 bases separating them. CDR3 length: 13 amino acids. The CDR3 bases are TGTGCCAGCAGCCAAGGGTGGGGGGGCGACCAGTACTTC. This sequence encodes CASSQGWGGDQYF.

The V call is TRBV4-3, the J call TRBJ2-3; TRBD1 aligns across 10 bases. The V gene end was trimmed by 0 bases and the J gene end by 2 bases; junction bases not matched to a gene: 5. Germline values: CDR1 LGHNA, CDR2 YSLEER. CDR3 length: 17 residues. The DNA of the CDR3 is TGCGCCAGCAGCCAAGATCGCGGGACAGGGGTCACAGATACGCAGTATTTT. It codes for CASSQDRGTGVTDTQYF.

The CDR3: CASSLDTGAGTSGGYEQYF. For the CDR3, the DNA is TGTGCCAGCAGCTTGGATACAGGCGCGGGGACTAGCGGGGGGTACGAGCAGTACTTC. The chain combines TRBV5-8 with TRBJ2-7, with 15 bases fitting TRBD2. The CDR3 length is 19 residues. Germline trimming cut 0 bases from V and 4 bases from J; bases unmatched to any gene: 11. Per the germline V gene, CDR1 is SGHTS and CDR2 is YDEGEE.

The V gene is TRBV5-1, the J gene TRBJ2-1; TRBD2 might be the D (5 bases). V shed 7 bases and J shed 5 bases, with 13 bases lying between them. CDR3 length: 13 residues. Germline V gene sequence: CDR1 SGHRS, CDR2 YFSETQ. CDR3 DNA: TGCGCCAGCGCCCGCAGCGGTCACAATGAGCAGTTCTTC. The encoded protein is CASARSGHNEQFF.

The genes are TRBV2 and TRBJ2-3; possible D gene TRBD2, 5 bases. V was trimmed by 4 bases and J by 1 base, leaving 12 bases between them. The germline gives CDR1 SNHLY, CDR2 FYNNEI. The CDR3 totals 15 residues. The CDR3 sequence: CASSAGAECTDTQYF. In DNA, the CDR3 is TGTGCCAGCAGTGCCGGAGCGGAGTGCACAGATACGCAGTATTTT.

The chain couples TRBV9 to TRBJ1-3; unclear D gene. Germline values: CDR1 SGDLS, CDR2 YYNGEE. The CDR3 sequence is 17 residues long. Trimming shortened V by 0 bases and J by 0 bases, and 13 bases separated the two germline ends. The CDR3 region has the DNA TGTGCCAGCAGCGTAGATCAGCGAGCCAGCTCTGGAAACACCATATATTTT. It translates to CASSVDQRASSGNTIYF.

In regard to this clone: A read error may account for a junction end that differs from germline. The V and J genes are TRBV6-1 and TRBJ2-7; possibly TRBD2 for D (5 bases). Germline V lookup: CDR1 MNHNS, CDR2 SASEGT. The CDR3 extends over 17 amino acids. CDR3 bases: TGTGTCAGCAGTGAAGCTCTGGTTTGCGGGCGTGAGGGTGAGCAGTACTTC. This translates into CVSSEALVCGREGEQYF.

The chain employs TRBV30 and TRBJ1-2; 8 bases agree with TRBD1. Germline assignment: CDR1 GTSNPN and CDR2 SVGIG (reference sequence). There are 16 residues in the CDR3. After removal of 5 bases from V and 4 bases from J, the junction contained 15 bases not matched to a gene. CDR3 DNA sequence: TGTGCCTGGGGCCCCATTCGGCAGGGGGCCTCCTATGGCTACACCTTC. This encodes CAWGPIRQGASYGYTF.

This clone was counted between two and nine times. The chain links TRBV7-2 to TRBJ2-5; 11 positions agree with TRBD2. V was pared by 6 bases and J by 3 bases, with 3 bases of the junction left unmatched. The CDR3 has 14 amino acids. CDR1 and CDR2 from the germline V gene are SGHTA and FQGNSA. CDR3: CASSETSGKETQYF. The DNA of the CDR3 is TGTGCCAGCAGTGAGACTAGCGGGAAAGAGACCCAGTACTTC.

The CDR3 protein is CASSSIGRVRAFF. Written as DNA, the CDR3 is TGTGCCAGCTCCTCGATTGGGCGGGTCCGAGCTTTCTTT. J is TRBJ1-1 and V is TRBV28, with D unclear. The germline CDR1 and CDR2 sequences are MDHEN and SYDVKM. The V end was cut by 8 bases, the J end by 10 bases, with 20 bases between. The CDR3 is 13 residues long.

The genes are TRBV15 and TRBJ2-5; 7 nucleotides line up with TRBD1. The CDR3 is made up of 18 amino acids. Germline values: CDR1 LNHNV, CDR2 YYDKDF (reference sequence). Trimming at V came to 3 bases and at J to 4 bases, leaving 17 bases not matched to a gene. The CDR3: CATSSRTNPTGIVETQYF. In DNA form, the CDR3 reads TGTGCCACCAGCAGCCGTACAAACCCGACAGGGATTGTAGAGACCCAGTACTTC. Full variable domain (missing parts from reference TRBV15 and TRBJ2-5): DAMVIQNPRYQVTQFGKPVTLSCSQTLNHNVMYWYQQKSSQAPKLLFHYYDKDFNNEADTPDNFQSRRPNTSFCFLDIRSPGLGDTAMYLCATSSRTNPTGIVETQYFGPGTRLLVL.